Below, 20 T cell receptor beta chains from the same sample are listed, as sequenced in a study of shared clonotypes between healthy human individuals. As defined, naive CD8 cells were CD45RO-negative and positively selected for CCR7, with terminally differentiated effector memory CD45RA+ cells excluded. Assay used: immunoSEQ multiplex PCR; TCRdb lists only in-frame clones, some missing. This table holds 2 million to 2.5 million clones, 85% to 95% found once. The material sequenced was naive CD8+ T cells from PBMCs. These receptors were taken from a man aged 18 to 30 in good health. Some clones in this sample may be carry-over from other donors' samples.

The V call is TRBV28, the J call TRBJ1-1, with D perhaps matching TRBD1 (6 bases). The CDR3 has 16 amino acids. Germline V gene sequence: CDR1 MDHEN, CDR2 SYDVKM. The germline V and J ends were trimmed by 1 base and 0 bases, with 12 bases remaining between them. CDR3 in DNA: TGTGCCAGCAGTTTATTCGGGGGGCCGGTGAACACTGAAGCTTTCTTT. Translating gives CASSLFGGPVNTEAFF.

The CDR3 DNA reads as TGTGCCAGCAGTTTAGAGGCCAGGGGTGTCGACGAGCAGTACTTC. The encoded protein is CASSLEARGVDEQYF. The rearrangement joins TRBV27 to TRBJ2-7; a possible D gene is TRBD1 (6 bases). Germline CDR1 MNHEY, CDR2 SMNVEV (reference sequence). The CDR3 totals 15 residues. With 2 bases removed from V and 5 bases from J, the gap between germline ends came to 16 bases.

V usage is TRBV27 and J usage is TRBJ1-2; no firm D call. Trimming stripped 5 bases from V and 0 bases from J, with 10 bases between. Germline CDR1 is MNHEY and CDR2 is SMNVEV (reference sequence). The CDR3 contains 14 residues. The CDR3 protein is CASSPLTPNYGYTF. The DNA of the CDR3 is TGTGCCAGCAGTCCCCTGACTCCTAACTATGGCTACACCTTC.

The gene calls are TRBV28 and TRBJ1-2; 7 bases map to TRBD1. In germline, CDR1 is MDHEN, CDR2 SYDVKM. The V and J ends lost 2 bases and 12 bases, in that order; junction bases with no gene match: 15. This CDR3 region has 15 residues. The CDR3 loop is CASSLEYGDVRGDTF. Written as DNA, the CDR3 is TGTGCCAGCAGTTTAGAGTATGGGGACGTCAGGGGGGACACCTTC.

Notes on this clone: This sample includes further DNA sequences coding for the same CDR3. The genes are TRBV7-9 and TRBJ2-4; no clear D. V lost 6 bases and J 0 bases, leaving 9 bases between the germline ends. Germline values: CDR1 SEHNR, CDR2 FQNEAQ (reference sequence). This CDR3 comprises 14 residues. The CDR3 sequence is CASSLDLAKNIQYF. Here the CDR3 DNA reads TGTGCCAGCAGTCTAGACTTAGCCAAAAACATTCAGTACTTC.

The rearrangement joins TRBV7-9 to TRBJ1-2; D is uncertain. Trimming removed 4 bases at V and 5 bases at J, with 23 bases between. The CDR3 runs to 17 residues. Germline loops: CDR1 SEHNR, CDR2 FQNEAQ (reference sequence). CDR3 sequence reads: CASSSLLENKKVYGYTF. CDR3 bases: TGTGCCAGCAGCTCCTTATTGGAGAACAAAAAAGTGTATGGCTACACCTTC. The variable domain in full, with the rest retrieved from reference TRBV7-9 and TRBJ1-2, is DTGVSQNPRHKITKRGQNVTFRCDPISEHNRLYWYRQTLGQGPEFLTYFQNEAQLEKSRLLSDRFSAERPKGSFSTLEIQRTEQGDSAMYLCASSSLLENKKVYGYTFGSGTRLTVV.

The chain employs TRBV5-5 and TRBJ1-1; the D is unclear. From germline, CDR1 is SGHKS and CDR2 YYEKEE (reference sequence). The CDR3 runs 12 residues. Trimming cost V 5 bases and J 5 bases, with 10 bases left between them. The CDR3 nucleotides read TGTGCCAGCAGTTTCCTACGGACTGAAGCTTTCTTT. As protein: CASSFLRTEAFF. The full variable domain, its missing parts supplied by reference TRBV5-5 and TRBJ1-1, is DAGVTQSPTHLIKTRGQQVTLRCSPISGHKSVSWYQQVLGQGPQFIFQYYEKEERGRGNFPDRFSARQFPNYSSELNVNALLLGDSALYLCASSFLRTEAFFGQGTRLTVV.

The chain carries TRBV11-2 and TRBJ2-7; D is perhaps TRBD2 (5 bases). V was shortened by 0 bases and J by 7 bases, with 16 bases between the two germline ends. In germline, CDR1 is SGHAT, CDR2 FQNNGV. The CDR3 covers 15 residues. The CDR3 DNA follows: TGTGCCAGCAGCTTAGATAGAACTCCCCCGGGGGAGCAGTACTTC. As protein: CASSLDRTPPGEQYF.

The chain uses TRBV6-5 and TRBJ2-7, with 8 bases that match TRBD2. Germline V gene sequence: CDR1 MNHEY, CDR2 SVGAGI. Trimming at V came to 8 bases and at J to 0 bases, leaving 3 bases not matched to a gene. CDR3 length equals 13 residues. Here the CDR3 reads CASGLASSYEQYF. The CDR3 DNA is TGTGCCAGCGGACTAGCCAGCTCCTACGAGCAGTACTTC.

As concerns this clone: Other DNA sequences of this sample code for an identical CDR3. CDR3 protein: CASSLTDSYEQYF. In nucleotides, the CDR3 is TGTGCCAGCAGTTTGACCGACAGCTACGAGCAGTACTTC. The chain is built from TRBV28 and TRBJ2-7, with TRBD1 as a possible D gene (5 bases). This CDR3 region has 13 residues. Trimming took off 3 bases at V and 3 bases at J, with 9 bases between the two ends. CDR1 is MDHEN, CDR2 SYDVKM, per germline. The variable domain in full, completed from reference TRBV28 and TRBJ2-7, reads DVKVTQSSRYLVKRTGEKVFLECVQDMDHENMFWYRQDPGLGLRLIYFSYDVKMKEKGDIPEGYSVSREKKERFSLILESASTNQTSMYLCASSLTDSYEQYFGPGTRLTVT.

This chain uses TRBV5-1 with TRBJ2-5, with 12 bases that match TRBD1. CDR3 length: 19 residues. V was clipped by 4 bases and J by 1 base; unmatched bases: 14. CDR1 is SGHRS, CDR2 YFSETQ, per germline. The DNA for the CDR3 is TGCGCCAGCAGCCCGGGACAGGGGGCGAGAGGGGCCTTCCAAGAGACCCAGTACTTC. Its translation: CASSPGQGARGAFQETQYF.

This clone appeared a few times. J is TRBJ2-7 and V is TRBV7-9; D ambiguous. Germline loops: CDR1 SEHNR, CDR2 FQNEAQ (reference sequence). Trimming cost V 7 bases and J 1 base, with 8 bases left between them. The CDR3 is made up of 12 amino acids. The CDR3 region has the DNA TGTGCCAGCACAGGAAGGTCCTACGAGCAGTACTTC. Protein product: CASTGRSYEQYF.

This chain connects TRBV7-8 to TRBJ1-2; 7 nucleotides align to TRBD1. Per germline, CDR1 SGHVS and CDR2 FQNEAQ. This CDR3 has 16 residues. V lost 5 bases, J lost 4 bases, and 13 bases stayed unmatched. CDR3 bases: TGTGCCAGCAGCCTCGACCCGGGACAGCCGAGCTATGGCTACACCTTC. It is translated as CASSLDPGQPSYGYTF.

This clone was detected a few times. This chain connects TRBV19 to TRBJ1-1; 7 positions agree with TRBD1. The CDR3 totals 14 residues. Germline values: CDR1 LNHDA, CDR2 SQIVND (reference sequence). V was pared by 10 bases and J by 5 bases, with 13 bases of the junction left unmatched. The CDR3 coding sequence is TGTGCCACCTCCCCGAGGGACAGTAGAACTGAAGCTTTCTTT. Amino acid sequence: CATSPRDSRTEAFF.

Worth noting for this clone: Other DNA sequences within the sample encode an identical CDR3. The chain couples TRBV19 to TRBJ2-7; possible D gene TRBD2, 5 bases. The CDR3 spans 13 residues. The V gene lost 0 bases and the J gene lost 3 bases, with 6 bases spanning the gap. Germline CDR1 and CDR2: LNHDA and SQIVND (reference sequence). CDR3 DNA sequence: TGTGCCAGTAGTATAGATGGAGGCTACGAGCAGTACTTC. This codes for CASSIDGGYEQYF.

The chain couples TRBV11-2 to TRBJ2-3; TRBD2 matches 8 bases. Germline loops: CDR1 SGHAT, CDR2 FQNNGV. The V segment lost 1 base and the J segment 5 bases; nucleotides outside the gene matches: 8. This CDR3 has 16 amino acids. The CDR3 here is CASSLVGAGGIDTQYF. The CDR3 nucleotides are TGTGCCAGCAGCTTAGTTGGGGCGGGAGGCATAGATACGCAGTATTTT.

The chain's CDR3 is CASSLSGRSEQFF. In nucleotides, the CDR3 is TGTGCCAGCAGTTTATCGGGAAGGAGTGAGCAGTTCTTC. V and J are TRBV27 and TRBJ2-1; D ambiguous. V lost 0 bases, J lost 9 bases, and 9 bases lay in between. CDR1 and CDR2 from the germline V gene are MNHEY and SMNVEV (reference sequence). The CDR3 has 13 amino acids.

CDR3 protein: CASNPKEGVYAQPQHF. CDR3 bases: TGTGCCAGTAATCCTAAGGAGGGAGTCTATGCTCAGCCCCAGCATTTT. The V call is TRBV19, the J call TRBJ1-5; no clear D gene. Trimming cost V 7 bases and J 6 bases, with 22 bases left between them. The CDR3 runs 16 residues. Germline V gene lookup returns CDR1 LNHDA and CDR2 SQIVND (reference sequence).

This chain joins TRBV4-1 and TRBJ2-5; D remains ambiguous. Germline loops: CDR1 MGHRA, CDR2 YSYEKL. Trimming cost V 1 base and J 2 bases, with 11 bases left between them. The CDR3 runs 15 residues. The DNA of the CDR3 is TGCGCCAGCAGCCAAGTGCAGTACCTTCAAGAGACCCAGTACTTC. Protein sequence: CASSQVQYLQETQYF.

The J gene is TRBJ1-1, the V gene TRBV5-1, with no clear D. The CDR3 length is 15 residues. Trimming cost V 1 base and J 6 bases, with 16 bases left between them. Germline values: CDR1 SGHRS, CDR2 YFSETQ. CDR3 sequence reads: CASSLNTGSFPEAFF. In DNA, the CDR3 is TGCGCCAGCAGCTTGAACACGGGGTCGTTTCCTGAAGCTTTCTTT.